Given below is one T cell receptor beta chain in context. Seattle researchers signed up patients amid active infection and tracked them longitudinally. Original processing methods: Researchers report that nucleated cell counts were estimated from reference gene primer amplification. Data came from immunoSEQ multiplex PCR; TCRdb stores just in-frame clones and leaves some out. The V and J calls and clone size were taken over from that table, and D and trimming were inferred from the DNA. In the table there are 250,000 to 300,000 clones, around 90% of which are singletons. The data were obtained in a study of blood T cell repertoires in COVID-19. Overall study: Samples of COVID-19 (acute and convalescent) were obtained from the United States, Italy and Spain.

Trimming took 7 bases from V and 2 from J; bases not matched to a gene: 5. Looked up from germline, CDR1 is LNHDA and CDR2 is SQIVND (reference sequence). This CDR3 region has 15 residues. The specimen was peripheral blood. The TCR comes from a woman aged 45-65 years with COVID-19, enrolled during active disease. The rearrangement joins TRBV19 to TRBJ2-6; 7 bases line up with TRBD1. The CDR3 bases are TGTGCCAGTAACGATGGGACAGCTGGGGCCAACGTCCTGACTTTC. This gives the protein CASNDGTAGANVLTF.